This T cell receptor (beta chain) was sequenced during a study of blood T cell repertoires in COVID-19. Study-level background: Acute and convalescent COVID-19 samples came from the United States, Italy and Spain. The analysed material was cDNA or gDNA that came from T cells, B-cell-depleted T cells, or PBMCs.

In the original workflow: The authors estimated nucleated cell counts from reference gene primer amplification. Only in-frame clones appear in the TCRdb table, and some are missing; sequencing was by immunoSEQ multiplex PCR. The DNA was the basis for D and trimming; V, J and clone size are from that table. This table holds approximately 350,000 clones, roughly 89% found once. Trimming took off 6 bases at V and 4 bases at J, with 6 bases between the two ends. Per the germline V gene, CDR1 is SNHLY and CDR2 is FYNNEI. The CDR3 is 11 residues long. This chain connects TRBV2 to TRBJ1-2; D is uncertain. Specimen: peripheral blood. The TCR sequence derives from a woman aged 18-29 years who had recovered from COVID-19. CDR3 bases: TGTGCCAGCAGGGAGGGCTATGGCTACACCTTC. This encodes CASREGYGYTF.